This T cell receptor beta chain was documented in a study of brain T cells in children with intractable seizures. Regarding the study as a whole: Patients' HCMV serostatus was unknown; virus specificity rests on CDR3 similarity alone. Absence of clones before surgery may stem from lower sequencing depth.

Comments on this clone: Its antigen is currently unknown.

The germline CDR1 and CDR2 sequences are SGHKS and YYEKEE (reference sequence). The CDR3 has 10 residues. The V gene lost 1 base and the J gene lost 7 bases, with 3 bases spanning the gap. Assay: immunoSEQ multiplex PCR; the TCRdb copy retains only in-frame clones and omits some. The top ten clones hold 1.5% to 1.7% of a sample with tens of thousands of clones, about 92% of them seen once. Before surgery, patients took at least one anti-epileptic drug. The gene calls are TRBV5-5 and TRBJ2-7; D is undetermined. The material was peripheral blood, obtained at surgery. This clonotype originated in a boy younger than two with tuberous sclerosis and intractable seizures. CDR3 region: CASSLIEQYF. The CDR3 DNA is TGTGCCAGCAGCTTGATTGAGCAGTACTTC.